This T cell receptor (beta chain) was identified during a study of T cell repertoires in cytomegalovirus infection. TCRdb recomputed calls from the reads with MiXCR, one row per CDR3 protein. The table shows 75,000 to 95,000 distinct CDR3 sequences, with roughly half occurring only once. The CDR3 consists of 14 residues. CDR1 and CDR2 (germline): LNHDA, SQIVND (reference sequence). V lost 4 bases to trimming and J lost 5 bases; unmatched junction nucleotides: 6. This clonotype was observed a few times. No antigen is known for it. Here the sequenced sample was CD8+ T cells from cultured PBMCs, taken from culture after CMV antigen stimulation. This chain links TRBV19 with TRBJ2-5; 8 nucleotides line up with TRBD1. The clonotype originates from a human donor in good health (CMV status not recorded). Some clones in this sample may be carry-over from other donors' samples. The CDR3 nucleotides are TGTGCCAGTAGTACTCCGACAGGGGAGGAGACCCAGTACTTC. Its protein is CASSTPTGEETQYF. Full variable domain (remainder filled in from reference TRBV19 and TRBJ2-5): DGGITQSPKYLFRKEGQNVTLSCEQNLNHDAMYWYRQDPGQGLRLIYYSQIVNDFQKGDIAEGYSVSREKKESFPLTVTSAQKNPTAFYLCASSTPTGEETQYFGPGTRLLVL.